The rows below give T cell receptor beta chains drawn from one sample of a study of vaccination effects on CD4 cells after COVID-19. Assay: immunoSEQ multiplex PCR; the TCRdb copy retains only in-frame clones and omits some. This sample has tens of thousands of clones, with approximately 82% found just once. The antigens for these receptors are not known. The sample here was CD4+ T cells from PBMCs cultured without peptide, taken after COVID-19 vaccination. Receptor source: a human donor who had a prior SARS-CoV-2 infection. The conserved cysteine and the conserved F or W are not part of the CDR3 here.

j_gene: TRBJ2-2
v_gene: TRBV11-3
CDR3aa: ASSLGFDRNTGELF

j_gene: TRBJ1-2
v_gene: TRBV5-4
CDR3aa: ASSWDYGYT

j_gene: TRBJ1-2
v_gene: TRBV19
CDR3aa: ASSIGHGYT

j_gene: TRBJ2-2
v_gene: TRBV9
CDR3aa: ASSVVLTTPGELF

j_gene: TRBJ2-1
v_gene: TRBV14
CDR3aa: KTGVFEQF

j_gene: TRBJ2-2
v_gene: TRBV4-2
CDR3aa: ASSVDRGAGELF

j_gene: TRBJ1-1
v_gene: TRBV20-1
CDR3aa: SASASGEAF

j_gene: TRBJ1-5
v_gene: TRBV18
CDR3aa: ASSPSGNQPQH

j_gene: TRBJ2-1
v_gene: TRBV7-9
CDR3aa: ASSLRGQIYNEQF

j_gene: TRBJ2-1
v_gene: TRBV2
CDR3aa: ASRSDRPNYNEQF

j_gene: TRBJ2-7
v_gene: TRBV19
CDR3aa: ASSKRRAPSYEQY

j_gene: TRBJ1-2
v_gene: TRBV11-3
CDR3aa: ASSLVPGVNYGYT

j_gene: TRBJ2-7
v_gene: TRBV12-3/TRBV12-4
CDR3aa: ASSRRGDEQY

j_gene: TRBJ2-7
v_gene: TRBV5-1
CDR3aa: ASSLGQGANSYEQY

j_gene: TRBJ2-3
v_gene: TRBV18
CDR3aa: ASSLMTSGRSEDTQY

j_gene: TRBJ2-7
v_gene: TRBV19
CDR3aa: ASSITGGGYEQY

j_gene: TRBJ2-3
v_gene: TRBV4-2
CDR3aa: ASSLGTPRDTQY

j_gene: TRBJ2-2
v_gene: TRBV5-1
CDR3aa: ASSDGDRGVFGELF

j_gene: TRBJ2-3
v_gene: TRBV7-9
CDR3aa: ASSPRGLANTDTQY

j_gene: TRBJ2-4
v_gene: TRBV7-2
CDR3aa: ASSGQRGDIQY

j_gene: TRBJ1-3
v_gene: TRBV4-3
CDR3aa: ASSLEGPRSSGNTIY

j_gene: TRBJ2-7
v_gene: TRBV6-2/TRBV6-3
CDR3aa: ASSLRQGRYEQY

j_gene: TRBJ1-6
v_gene: TRBV4-1
CDR3aa: ASSQDLLRNINSPLH

j_gene: TRBJ2-2
v_gene: TRBV6-5
CDR3aa: ASRWGPNTGELF

j_gene: TRBJ1-3
v_gene: TRBV24-1
CDR3aa: AAGASGGNTIY

j_gene: TRBJ2-3
v_gene: TRBV7-9
CDR3aa: ASSLWAGGKTDTQY

j_gene: TRBJ2-7
v_gene: TRBV18
CDR3aa: ASSGTGGAYEQY

j_gene: TRBJ2-5
v_gene: TRBV19
CDR3aa: ASSVPGQETQY

j_gene: TRBJ2-2
v_gene: TRBV19
CDR3aa: ASSIDRTSPYNGELF

j_gene: TRBJ1-6
v_gene: TRBV3-1/TRBV3-2
CDR3aa: ASSQDLYGYNSPLH

j_gene: TRBJ2-1
v_gene: TRBV6-5
CDR3aa: ASSYSPSGNTDEQF

j_gene: TRBJ2-3
v_gene: TRBV6-5
CDR3aa: ASNNRDRGLLY

j_gene: TRBJ2-7
v_gene: TRBV30
CDR3aa: AWSGFERGGYEQY

j_gene: TRBJ2-7
v_gene: TRBV18
CDR3aa: ASSPTQTYEQY

j_gene: TRBJ1-2
v_gene: TRBV12-3/TRBV12-4
CDR3aa: ASSRDSNYGYT

j_gene: TRBJ2-3
v_gene: TRBV6-5
CDR3aa: ASSFGLSTDTQY

j_gene: TRBJ1-3
v_gene: TRBV5-1
CDR3aa: ASRESSGNTIY

j_gene: TRBJ2-3
v_gene: TRBV25-1
CDR3aa: ASSDRAPASTDTQY

j_gene: TRBJ1-1
v_gene: TRBV9
CDR3aa: ASSVGPKVAEAF

j_gene: TRBJ2-5
v_gene: TRBV2
CDR3aa: ASSNLLATETQY

j_gene: TRBJ2-1
v_gene: TRBV15
CDR3aa: ATSRDGGASYNEQF

j_gene: TRBJ1-1
v_gene: TRBV5-1
CDR3aa: ASSLVQGASTEAF